The source of this T cell receptor beta chain is a study of cytomegalovirus exposure and HLA in healthy donors. Study-wide context: Approximately 200 million T cells yielded some 120 million unique TCR beta sequences in earlier analysis.

V lost 0 bases, J lost 5 bases, and 8 bases lay in between. This CDR3 is 14 amino acids long. In germline, CDR1 is MNHEY, CDR2 SMNVEV (reference sequence). PCR amplification relied on 60 Vbeta primers (plus 13 Jbeta primers). This table comes from immunoSEQ multiplex PCR, and its TCRdb copy is limited to in-frame clones, with some not included. The sample has more than 85,000 clones; roughly 13% are singletons. The sequence derives from a man aged 40-49 years in good health and CMV-seropositive. The sample was PBMCs. The chain carries TRBV27 and TRBJ1-5; D possibly corresponds to TRBD1 (5 bases). The CDR3 DNA sequence: TGTGCCAGCAGTTTATCAGGGGCCCATCAGCCCCAGCATTTT. Its protein product is CASSLSGAHQPQHF.